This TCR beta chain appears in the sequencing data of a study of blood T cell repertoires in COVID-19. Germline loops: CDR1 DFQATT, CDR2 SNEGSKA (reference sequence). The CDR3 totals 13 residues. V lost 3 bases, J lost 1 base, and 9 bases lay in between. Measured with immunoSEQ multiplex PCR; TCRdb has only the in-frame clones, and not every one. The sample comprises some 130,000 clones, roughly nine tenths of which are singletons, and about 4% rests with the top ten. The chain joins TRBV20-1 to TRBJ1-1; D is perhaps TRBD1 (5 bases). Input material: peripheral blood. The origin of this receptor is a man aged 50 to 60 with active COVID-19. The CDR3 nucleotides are TGCAGTGCTAGTCACACAGGGAACACTGAAGCTTTCTTT. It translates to CSASHTGNTEAFF.